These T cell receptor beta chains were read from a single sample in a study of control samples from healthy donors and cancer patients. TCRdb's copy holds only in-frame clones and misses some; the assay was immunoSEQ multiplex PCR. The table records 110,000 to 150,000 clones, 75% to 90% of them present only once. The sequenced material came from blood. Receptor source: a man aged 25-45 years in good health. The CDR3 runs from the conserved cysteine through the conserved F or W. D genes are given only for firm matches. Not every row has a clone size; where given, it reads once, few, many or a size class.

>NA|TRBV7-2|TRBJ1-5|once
CASSLVANQPQHF
TGTGCCAGCAGCTTAGTAGCCAATCAGCCCCAGCATTTT
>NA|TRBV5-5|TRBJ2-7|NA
CASSLEQGPSAGQYF
TGTGCCAGCAGCTTGGAGCAGGGACCCTCGGCGGGGCAGTACTTC
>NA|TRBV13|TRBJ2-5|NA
CATRRAGLQETQYF
TGTGCCACCCGGCGAGCGGGCTTGCAAGAGACCCAGTACTTC
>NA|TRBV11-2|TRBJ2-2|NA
CASSLRGGGGELFF
TGTGCCAGCAGCTTAAGGGGTGGCGGCGGGGAGCTGTTTTTT
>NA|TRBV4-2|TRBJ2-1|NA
CASSQVIGTNEQFF
TGTGCCAGCAGCCAAGTTATCGGAACCAATGAGCAGTTCTTC
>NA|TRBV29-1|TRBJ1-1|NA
CSAQTGKLEAFF
TGCAGCGCACAAACAGGGAAATTAGAAGCTTTCTTT
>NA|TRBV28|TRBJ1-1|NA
CASTIGQGSTEAFF
TGTGCCAGCACGATCGGGCAGGGAAGCACTGAAGCTTTCTTT
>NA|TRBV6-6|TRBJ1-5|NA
CASSYSTYNQPQHF
TGTGCCAGCAGTTACTCCACGTACAATCAGCCCCAGCATTTT
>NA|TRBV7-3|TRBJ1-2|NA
CASSLRGDGYTF
TGTGCCAGCAGCTTAAGAGGGGATGGCTACACCTTC
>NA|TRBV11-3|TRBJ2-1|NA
CASALSGVSNEQFF
TGTGCCAGCGCGTTATCCGGGGTGAGCAATGAGCAGTTCTTC
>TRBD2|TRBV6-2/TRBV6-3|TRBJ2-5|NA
CASNPNSGRETQYF
TGTGCCAGCAACCCGAATAGCGGGAGAGAGACCCAGTACTTC
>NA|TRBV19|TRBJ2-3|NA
CASSILRTDTQYF
TGTGCCAGTAGCATCCTTCGAACAGATACGCAGTATTTT
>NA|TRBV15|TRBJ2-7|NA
CATSRAGTSYEQYF
TGTGCCACCAGCAGAGCGGGAACCTCCTACGAGCAGTACTTC
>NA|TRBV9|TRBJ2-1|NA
CASSVGATEQFF
TGTGCCAGCAGCGTAGGAGCGACTGAGCAGTTCTTC
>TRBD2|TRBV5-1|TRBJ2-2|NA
CASSLAEGLAGTGELFF
TGCGCCAGCAGCTTGGCCGAAGGACTAGCGGGGACCGGGGAGCTGTTTTTT
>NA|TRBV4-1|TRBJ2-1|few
CASSQGGPPPNNEQFF
TGCGCCAGCAGCCAAGGTGGGCCACCACCCAACAATGAGCAGTTCTTC
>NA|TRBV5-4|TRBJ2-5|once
CASSLGIAEETQYF
TGTGCCAGCAGCTTGGGGATAGCGGAAGAGACCCAGTACTTC
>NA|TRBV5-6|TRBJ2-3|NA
CASSLYTGLTDTQYF
TGTGCCAGCAGCTTGTATACGGGCCTCACAGATACGCAGTATTTT
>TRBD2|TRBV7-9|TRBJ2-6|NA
CASSSGAGAGANVLTF
TGTGCCAGCAGCTCTGGCGCGGGGGCTGGGGCCAACGTCCTGACTTTC
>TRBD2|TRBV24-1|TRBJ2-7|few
CATSEGTSGSQKQYF
TGTGCCACCAGTGAGGGGACTAGCGGGAGCCAGAAGCAGTACTTC
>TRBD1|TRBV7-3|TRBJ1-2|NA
CASSLGQGVYGYTF
TGTGCCAGCAGCTTGGGACAGGGAGTGTATGGCTACACCTTC
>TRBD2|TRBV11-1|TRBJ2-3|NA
CASSSQSGLAGDTQYF
TGTGCCAGCAGCTCACAATCGGGACTAGCGGGAGATACGCAGTATTTT
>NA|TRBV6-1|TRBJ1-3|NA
CASSEPTGSGNTIYF
TGTGCCAGCAGTGAACCTACAGGGTCTGGAAACACCATATATTTT
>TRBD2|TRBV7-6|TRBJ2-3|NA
CASSLARSAGARASTDTQYF
TGTGCCAGCAGCTTAGCGCGGTCAGCGGGGGCCCGTGCTAGCACAGATACGCAGTATTTT
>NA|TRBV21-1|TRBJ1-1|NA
CASSKKSLERGGEAIMNTEAFF
TGTGCCAGCAGCAAAAAATCTCTGGAGCGAGGGGGAGAGGCCATTATGAACACTGAAGCTTTCTTT
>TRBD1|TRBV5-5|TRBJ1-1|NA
CASSKQTGVNTEAFF
TGTGCCAGCAGCAAGCAGACAGGGGTGAACACTGAAGCTTTCTTT
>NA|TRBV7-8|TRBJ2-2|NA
CASIAGDPTGELFF
TGTGCGAGTATAGCCGGCGATCCTACCGGGGAGCTGTTTTTT
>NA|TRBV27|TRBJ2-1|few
CASSIQRSRSYNEQFF
TGTGCCAGCAGTATCCAGCGGAGCCGCTCCTACAATGAGCAGTTCTTC
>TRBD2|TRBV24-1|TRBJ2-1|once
CATSAPPGGRANEQFF
TGTGCCACCAGTGCCCCTCCCGGCGGGAGGGCCAATGAGCAGTTCTTC
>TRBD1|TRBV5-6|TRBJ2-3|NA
CASSPGTGGTDTQYF
TGTGCCAGCAGCCCCGGGACAGGGGGGACAGATACGCAGTATTTT
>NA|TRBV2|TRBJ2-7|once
CASTAGTYEQYF
TGTGCCAGCACTGCAGGTACCTACGAGCAGTACTTC
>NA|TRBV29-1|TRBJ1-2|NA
CSAVQGLAGYTF
TGCAGCGCCGTACAGGGTCTAGCTGGCTACACCTTC